This is a list of T cell receptor beta chains from one sample in a study of blood T cell repertoires in COVID-19. Data came from immunoSEQ multiplex PCR; TCRdb stores just in-frame clones and leaves some out. The table records about 150,000 clones, around three quarters of them present only once. The sequencing input was peripheral blood. These TCRs come from an elderly man with acute or convalescent COVID-19. The CDR3 runs from the conserved cysteine through the conserved F or W. Each record gives: V gene, D gene, J gene, clone size, CDR3 DNA, CDR3 protein. The D gene is left open where the match is weak. For some rows the clone size is stated as once, few or many, or as a class when expanded; others skip it.

>TRBV6-5|NA|TRBJ1-1|NA
TGTGCCAGCAGTTACTCTCGGGGGGGAGACCCTGAAGCTTTCTTT
CASSYSRGGDPEAFF
>TRBV7-6|NA|TRBJ1-5|NA
TGTGCCAGCAGCTTAGACACAGGGATCAATCAGCCCCAGCATTTT
CASSLDTGINQPQHF
>TRBV2|NA|TRBJ1-1|NA
TGTGCCAGCAGTGGACAGGAGAACACTGAAGCTTTCTTT
CASSGQENTEAFF
>TRBV5-4|NA|TRBJ2-6|NA
TGTGCCAGCAGCTCTAAGTCCTCTGGGGCCAACGTCCTGACTTTC
CASSSKSSGANVLTF
>TRBV7-8|TRBD1|TRBJ2-7|few
TGTGCCAGCAGCTCGTACCGGGACAGGGCGGGGGAGCAGTACTTC
CASSSYRDRAGEQYF
>TRBV18|TRBD1|TRBJ1-2|few
TGTGCCAGCTCCCTGGACAGGGACTATGGCTACACCTTC
CASSLDRDYGYTF
>TRBV19|NA|TRBJ1-6|NA
TGTGCCAGTAGTTCAAGTTCGGGACATGCTGGTTCACCCCTCCACTTT
CASSSSSGHAGSPLHF
>TRBV6-2/TRBV6-3|NA|TRBJ1-5|NA
TGTGCCAGCAGGTACGCGGGGGGCGGCAATCAGCCCCAGCATTTT
CASRYAGGGNQPQHF
>TRBV5-4|TRBD2|TRBJ2-5|NA
TGTGCCGGCACCGGGGGGAGGCAAGAGACCCAGTACTTC
CAGTGGRQETQYF
>TRBV27|NA|TRBJ2-1|NA
TGTGCCAGCAGTTTCGGCGGTGGGGGGTACAATGAGCAGTTCTTC
CASSFGGGGYNEQFF
>TRBV5-4|TRBD1|TRBJ2-7|once
TGTGCCAGCAGCCCCCGGACAGGGGCCCTCTACGAGCAGTACTTC
CASSPRTGALYEQYF
>TRBV5-1|NA|TRBJ2-3|NA
TGCGCCAGCAGCTTGGACGGGAGTACCACAGATACGCAGTATTTT
CASSLDGSTTDTQYF
>TRBV5-8|TRBD1|TRBJ1-6|many
TGTGCCAGCAGCCCGGGGCAGGGGGATTCACCCCTCCACTTT
CASSPGQGDSPLHF
>TRBV5-8|NA|TRBJ2-2|NA
TGTGCCAGCAGCTATGATAGGGGCGCAGAGACCGGGGAGCTGTTTTTT
CASSYDRGAETGELFF
>TRBV3-1/TRBV3-2|NA|TRBJ1-4|NA
TGTGCCAGCAGCCTACAGAGGGAGAATGAAAAACTGTTTTTT
CASSLQRENEKLFF
>TRBV9|TRBD1|TRBJ1-6|NA
TGTGCCAGCAGCCCTAGGACAGGCTCTTCTAATTCACCCCTCCACTTT
CASSPRTGSSNSPLHF
>TRBV10-1|NA|TRBJ2-1|NA
TGCGCCAGCAGAGGGGGGGGAAACCGAGATGAGCAGTTCTTC
CASRGGGNRDEQFF
>TRBV18|TRBD2|TRBJ2-3|NA
TGTGCCAGCTCCCTACTAGCGGGGGCCTCCGATACGCAGTATTTT
CASSLLAGASDTQYF
>TRBV7-3|NA|TRBJ2-3|NA
TGTGCCAGCAGCTTAAGTCCCCAAGATACGCAGTATTTT
CASSLSPQDTQYF
>TRBV29-1|NA|TRBJ2-3|NA
TGCAGCGTCCCCCGGGAAGGAACAGATACGCAGTATTTT
CSVPREGTDTQYF
>TRBV28|NA|TRBJ1-2|NA
TGTGCCAGCAGTTCGAAACCGGGAATCGATGGCTACACCTTC
CASSSKPGIDGYTF
>TRBV6-5|NA|TRBJ2-3|NA
TGTGCCAGCACCTCGCCGGGAAGGCCAGATACGCAGTATTTT
CASTSPGRPDTQYF
>TRBV29-1|NA|TRBJ1-2|NA
TGCAGCGTTGGAACAGGTCCTAACTATGGCTACACCTTC
CSVGTGPNYGYTF
>TRBV7-2|NA|TRBJ1-6|NA
TGTGCCAGCAGCTTCCAGAATTATAATTCACCCCTCCACTTT
CASSFQNYNSPLHF
>TRBV6-2/TRBV6-3|NA|TRBJ1-5|few
TGTGCCAGCAGTAAGGAAGCAGGGAGCAATCAGCCCCAGCATTTT
CASSKEAGSNQPQHF
>TRBV6-5|NA|TRBJ2-5|NA
TGTGCCAGCCCTGGAGCTCGCCAAGAGACCCAGTACTTC
CASPGARQETQYF
>TRBV29-1|NA|TRBJ2-3|NA
TGCAGCGTTGAATTCCGTTCTGCGGATACGCAGTATTTT
CSVEFRSADTQYF
>TRBV19|TRBD1|TRBJ1-1|NA
TGTGCCAGTAGTTCCGGACAGGGTAGGACTGAAGCTTTCTTT
CASSSGQGRTEAFF
>TRBV1|NA|TRBJ2-5|NA
TGCGGGACAGGGGACGCGGGGGGGCCTTATGAGACCCAGTACTTC
CGTGDAGGPYETQYF
>TRBV7-9|NA|TRBJ2-5|NA
TGTGCCAGCAGCTTCAGGGGCGTGGAGACCCAGTACTTC
CASSFRGVETQYF
>TRBV30|NA|TRBJ2-7|NA
TGTGCCTGGAGTAATATCGAGCAGTACTTC
CAWSNIEQYF
>TRBV6-5|TRBD1|TRBJ2-5|NA
TGTGCCAGCAGTTACTGGGCAGGGGGCCAAGAGACCCAGTACTTC
CASSYWAGGQETQYF
>TRBV6-5|NA|TRBJ1-3|NA
TGTGCCAGTACTACGGAGCCTGGAAACACCATATATTTT
CASTTEPGNTIYF
>TRBV10-3|NA|TRBJ2-3|NA
TGTGCCATCAGGGGGGCCCGGGACACGTACACAGATACGCAGTATTTT
CAIRGARDTYTDTQYF
>TRBV10-2|TRBD1|TRBJ1-3|NA
TGCGCCAGCAGTGGCACAGGGGATGCTGGAAACACCATATATTTT
CASSGTGDAGNTIYF
>TRBV6-1|NA|TRBJ1-3|few
TGTGCCAGCAGTGAAAGGGGAGGGGTGGCTTCCTCTGGAAACACCATATATTTT
CASSERGGVASSGNTIYF
>TRBV2|NA|TRBJ2-5|NA
TGTGCCAGCAGTCTTGGCAGATACCAAGAGACCCAGTACTTC
CASSLGRYQETQYF
>TRBV6-5|NA|TRBJ1-2|once
TGTGCCAGCAGTTACTCGAATGGGCCAAACACCTTC
CASSYSNGPNTF
>TRBV6-5|TRBD2|TRBJ2-1|NA
TGTGCCAGCAGTTCACCGACTAGCGGGGGGCACAATGAGCAGTTCTTC
CASSSPTSGGHNEQFF
>TRBV3-1/TRBV3-2|NA|TRBJ1-4|NA
TGTGCCAGCAGCCGAACAGGTTCTCCCGGAGAAAAACTGTTTTTT
CASSRTGSPGEKLFF
>TRBV5-1|TRBD2|TRBJ2-1|NA
TGCGCCAGCAGCCGTTGGGGGGTGAGAGGGTCTAGCGGGCTTAATGAGCAGTTCTTC
CASSRWGVRGSSGLNEQFF
>TRBV19|TRBD1|TRBJ2-3|NA
TGTGCCAGTAGCTCCAGGACAGGGGGAACAGATACGCAGTATTTT
CASSSRTGGTDTQYF
>TRBV7-2|NA|TRBJ1-4|few
TGTGCCAGCAGCTCCACAACAATCGGGGTTCAGGAAAAACTGTTTTTT
CASSSTTIGVQEKLFF
>TRBV5-1|NA|TRBJ2-7|NA
TGCGCCAGCAGCTTAAACAGCTACGAGCAGTACTTC
CASSLNSYEQYF
>TRBV6-5|NA|TRBJ2-3|once
TGTGCCAGCAGTTCACGGACAAGTTCAGATACGCAGTATTTT
CASSSRTSSDTQYF
>TRBV7-8|NA|TRBJ1-6|NA
TGTGCCAGCAGCCCCAGAGGTGAGGGTAGCGGCCCCCTCCACTTT
CASSPRGEGSGPLHF
>TRBV19|TRBD1|TRBJ1-2|NA
TGTGCCAGTAACACACAGGGGAACTATGGCTACACCTTC
CASNTQGNYGYTF